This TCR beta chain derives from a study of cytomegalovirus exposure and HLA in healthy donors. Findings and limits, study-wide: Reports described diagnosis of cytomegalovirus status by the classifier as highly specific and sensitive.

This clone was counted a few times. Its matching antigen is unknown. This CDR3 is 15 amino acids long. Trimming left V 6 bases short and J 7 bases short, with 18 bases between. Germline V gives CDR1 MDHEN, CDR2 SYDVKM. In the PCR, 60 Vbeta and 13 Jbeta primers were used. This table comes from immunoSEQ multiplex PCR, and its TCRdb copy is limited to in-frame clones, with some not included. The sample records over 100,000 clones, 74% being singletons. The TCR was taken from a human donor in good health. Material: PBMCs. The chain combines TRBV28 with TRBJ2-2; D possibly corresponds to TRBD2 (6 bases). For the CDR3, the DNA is TGTGCCAGCAGCGTAGCGACTAGTGGGATCGGGGAGCTGTTTTTT. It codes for CASSVATSGIGELFF.